The sequence of this T cell receptor beta chain was determined in a study of blood T cell repertoires in COVID-19. For the study at large: There were acute and convalescent COVID-19 samples, and they came from the United States, Italy and Spain. T cells, B-cell-depleted T cells, or PBMCs provided the cDNA or gDNA that served as material.

This clone was counted a few times. Authors' analysis steps: Amplifying reference gene primers gave estimates of nucleated cell counts. TCRdb's table, derived via immunoSEQ multiplex PCR, lists solely in-frame clones and lacks some. V, J and clone size derive from that table, while D and trimming were established from the DNA sequence. The sample consists of about 210,000 clones, around four fifths of them appearing once. The ends were cut back, 5 bases at V and 7 bases at J, with 14 bases in the middle. Germline lookup yields CDR1 SGHAT and CDR2 FQNNGV. CDR3 length: 14 amino acids. The chain combines TRBV11-2 with TRBJ1-4, with a possible D match to TRBD1 (6 bases). This receptor was identified in a man between 50 and 59 years old with active or convalescent COVID-19. The sequenced sample was peripheral blood. The CDR3 DNA is TGTGCCAGCAGCCACGGGGGGCTCAGTGAAAAACTGTTTTTT. Its translation is CASSHGGLSEKLFF.